This T cell receptor beta chain was sequenced during a study of beta chain features in type 1 diabetes. CDR1 and CDR2 (germline): SQVTM, ANQGSEA. The CDR3 spans 12 residues. Trimming pared 3 bases from V and 6 bases from J, leaving 12 bases between. Every bit of the isolated RNA underwent reverse transcription, so sequencing read expressed TCRB transcripts. The method was immunoSEQ multiplex PCR; TCRdb's version includes in-frame clones alone and lacks a portion of them. This sample has under 500,000 clones, with 30% found just once. This clone was observed a handful of times. This chain links TRBV29-1 with TRBJ2-7; maybe TRBD1 (5 bases). The source of this sequence is a man aged 18-30 years in good health. The sample taken for sequencing was naive CD4+ T cells from blood. The CDR3 region is CSVERDSSEQYF. Written as DNA, the CDR3 is TGCAGCGTTGAGCGAGACAGCAGCGAGCAGTACTTC.